This record covers a single T cell receptor (beta chain). Antigen unknown. Produced via immunoSEQ multiplex PCR; TCRdb's table is partial and in-frame only. The sample has 45,000 to 55,000 clones; approximately 70% are singletons. Subsequent to a culture period of 10 to 11 days, CD4+ T cells were isolated. The cohort was immunized with two doses of either the BNT162b2 or mRNA-1273 vaccine. Nobody among the vaccine recipients had prior SARS-CoV-2 infection (nucleocapsid antibodies were negative). This entry comes from a study of vaccination effects on CD4 cells after COVID-19. Study at large: ViraFEST assay sequencing came after antigen-specific CD4+ T cells were expanded with viral peptide pools. Following the second dose by a median of 72 days, the post-vaccine samples were obtained.

The CDR3 contains 14 residues. Trimming pared 10 bases from V and 0 bases from J, leaving 14 bases between. Germline CDR1 and CDR2: LNHDA and SQIVND (reference sequence). The source of this sequence is a human donor who received a COVID-19 vaccine. Sequencing was performed on CD4+ T cells from PBMCs cultured without peptide, taken after COVID-19 vaccination. The rearrangement links TRBV19 to TRBJ2-3; a possible D gene is TRBD2 (6 bases). CDR3 coding DNA: TGTGCCACCCGAGTTGGGAGGAGCACAGATACGCAGTATTTT. Protein product: CATRVGRSTDTQYF.